Below, one T cell receptor beta chain is given with its context. One end of the junction fails to match germline, which may point to a read error. The sample originates from a study of molecular identifiers for immune sequencing clone quantification. MiXCR, run by TCRdb on the PCR reads, gives a single entry per CDR3 protein. Of under 800,000 distinct CDR3 sequences in the sample, about 25% were seen once. The CDR3 is 11 residues long. Germline V gene sequence: CDR1 SEHNR, CDR2 FQNEAQ (reference sequence). This sequence joins TRBV7-9 and TRBJ2-7, with D unresolved. The sequence came from a human donor in good health. Some libraries in this study had Jurkat cell RNA spiked in. The sequenced sample was naive CD8+ T cells from blood, with Jurkat cell RNA spiked in. The subset denotes: FACS-sorted CD8+CD4-CCR7+CD45RA+ naive T cells. CDR3 amino acids: CPSSITYEQYF. The CDR3 DNA is TGTCCCAGCAGCATCACTTACGAGCAGTACTTC.